This T cell receptor (beta chain) was captured by sequencing in a study of T-cell reconstitution after alpha-beta-depleted transplantation in children (dated by TCRdb to about 2016). Regarding the study in general: Using TCR repertoire profiling, the study quantitatively followed how T-cell immune reconstitution unfolded in children after TCRalphabeta/CD19-depleted allogeneic hematopoietic cell transplantation.

Of note for this clonotype: Its antigen has not been determined. Per-nucleotide qualities are absent, and no much larger clonotype sits a single base away.

Library construction relied on PCR. The data were produced on an Illumina HiSeq 2500. TCR library preparation used molecular barcoding, with unique molecular identifiers applied to normalize quantification of the TCRbeta repertoire. The public reads were reanalyzed by TCRdb: fastp trimming at Q25, MiXCR alignment, in-frame beta chains only. Each CDR3 protein appears once, grouped with its most common genes and DNA. Counted in this sample were 350,000 to 400,000 distinct CDR3 sequences; about 14% of them appeared once. The leading ten clones occupy about 3.9% of the sample. The CDR3 goes from the cysteine to the phenylalanine over 13 residues. The kept DNA is CDR3 alone, 39 bases in frame from the first base. Trimming at the junction amounts to 0 bases on V and 6 bases on J, and the germline ends lie 8 bases apart. The germline V gene supplies CDR1 KGHSH and CDR2 LQKENI.

The TCR was taken from a human donor who donated a stem cell graft to a child with Fanconi anemia. Recombination joined TRBV18 with TRBJ1-1, with the D gene too uncertain to name. Source: PBMCs, taken from the stem cell graft. The DNA sequence is given as TGTGCCAGCTCACCACCGGGCGAGTCTGAAGCTTTCTTT. This yields the protein CASSPPGESEAFF.